The entry below describes one T cell receptor beta chain. Only in-frame clones appear in the TCRdb table, and some are missing; sequencing was by immunoSEQ multiplex PCR. The sample shows about 200,000 clones, roughly 89% of them seen only once. J gave up 1 base and V 2 bases, and 1 base lay outside the gene matches. The CDR3 is 15 amino acids. From germline, CDR1 is KGHSY and CDR2 FQNENV. These data are taken from a study of blood T cell repertoires in COVID-19. Study overall: Researchers got acute and convalescent COVID-19 samples from the United States, Italy and Spain. The analysed material was cDNA or gDNA that came from T cells, B-cell-depleted T cells, or PBMCs.

Sample: peripheral blood. The rearrangement joins TRBV16 to TRBJ2-5; 10 bases are shared with TRBD1. The receptor was isolated from a man aged 35 to 55 with acute or convalescent COVID-19. CDR3 coding DNA: TGTGCCAGCAGCCAAGACAGGGGGCTCCAAGAGACCCAGTACTTC. Its protein product is CASSQDRGLQETQYF. Filled out from reference TRBV16 and TRBJ2-5, the complete variable domain reads GEEVAQTPKHLVRGEGQKAKLYCAPIKGHSYVFWYQQVLKNEFKFLISFQNENVFDETGMPKERFSAKCLPNSPCSLEIQATKLEDSAVYFCASSQDRGLQETQYFGPGTRLLVL.